The following is a T cell receptor beta chain sequence with its context. Antigen unknown. These data are taken from a study of T cells in Graves' hyperthyroidism and ophthalmopathy. Study-wide results and caveats: The model made its ophthalmopathy prediction, and onset followed a median 6.5 months later.

J lost 4 bases, V lost 3 bases, and 15 bases had no gene match. Germline V lookup: CDR1 SGDLS, CDR2 YYNGEE. The CDR3 covers 17 residues. Amplification of TCR beta CDR3 regions used RNA as the template. With the HTBI primer set, the TCR CDR3 went through a first round of RT-PCR. TCRdb used MiXCR to reprocess the multiplex PCR reads, holding one entry per CDR3 protein. Here the sample spans about 600,000 distinct CDR3 sequences, about 14% being singletons. This sequence was found in a woman in her forties or fifties with Graves' ophthalmopathy. The chain combines TRBV9 with TRBJ2-7; TRBD1 matches 8 bases. The sample was blood. CDR3 protein: CASSANQGAGQGYEQYF. CDR3 DNA: TGTGCCAGCAGCGCGAATCAGGGGGCAGGACAAGGGTACGAGCAGTACTTC.